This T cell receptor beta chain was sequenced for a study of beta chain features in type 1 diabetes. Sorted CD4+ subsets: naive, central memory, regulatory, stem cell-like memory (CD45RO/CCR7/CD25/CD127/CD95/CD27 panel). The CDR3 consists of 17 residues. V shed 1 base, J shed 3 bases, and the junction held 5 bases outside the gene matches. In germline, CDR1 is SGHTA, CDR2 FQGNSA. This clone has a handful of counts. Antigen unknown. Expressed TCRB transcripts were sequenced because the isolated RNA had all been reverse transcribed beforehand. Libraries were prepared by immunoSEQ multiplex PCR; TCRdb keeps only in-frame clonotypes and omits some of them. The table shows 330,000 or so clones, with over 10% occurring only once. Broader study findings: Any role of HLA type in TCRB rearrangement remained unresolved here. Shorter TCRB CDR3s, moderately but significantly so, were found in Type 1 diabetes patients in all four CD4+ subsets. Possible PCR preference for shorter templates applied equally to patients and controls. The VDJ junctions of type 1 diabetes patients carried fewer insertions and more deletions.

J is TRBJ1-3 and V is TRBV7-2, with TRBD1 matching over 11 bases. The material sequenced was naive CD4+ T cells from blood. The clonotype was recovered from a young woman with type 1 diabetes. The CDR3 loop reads CASSLVVDRGLGNTIYF. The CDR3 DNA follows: TGTGCCAGCAGCTTAGTCGTGGACAGGGGGCTTGGAAACACCATATATTTT.